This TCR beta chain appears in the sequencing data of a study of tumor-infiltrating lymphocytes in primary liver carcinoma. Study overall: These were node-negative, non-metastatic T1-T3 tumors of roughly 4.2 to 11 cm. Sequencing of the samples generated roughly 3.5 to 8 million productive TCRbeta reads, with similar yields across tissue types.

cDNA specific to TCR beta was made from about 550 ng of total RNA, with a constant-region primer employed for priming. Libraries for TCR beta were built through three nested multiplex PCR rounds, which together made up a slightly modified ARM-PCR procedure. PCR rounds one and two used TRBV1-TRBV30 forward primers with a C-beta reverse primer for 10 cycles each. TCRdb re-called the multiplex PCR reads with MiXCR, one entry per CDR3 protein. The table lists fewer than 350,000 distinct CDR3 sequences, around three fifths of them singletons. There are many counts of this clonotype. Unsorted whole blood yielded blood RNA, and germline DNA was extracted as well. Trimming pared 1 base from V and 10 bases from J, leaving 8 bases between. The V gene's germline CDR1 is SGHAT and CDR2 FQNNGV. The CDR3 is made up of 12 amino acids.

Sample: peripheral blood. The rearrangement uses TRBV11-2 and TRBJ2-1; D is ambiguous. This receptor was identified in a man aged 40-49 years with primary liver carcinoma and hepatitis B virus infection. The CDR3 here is CASSLGRREQFF. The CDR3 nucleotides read TGTGCCAGCAGCTTAGGACGGCGGGAGCAGTTCTTC.